The next 23 T cell receptor beta chains were all read from a single sample in a study of molecular identifiers for immune sequencing clone quantification (dated by TCRdb to the late 2010s). The method behind the library was PCR. The instrument given in TCRdb is Illumina HiSeq 4000. TCRdb ran its own pipeline on the public reads, namely fastp trimming at Q25 and MiXCR clone calling, and kept in-frame beta chains. Each record represents a unique CDR3 protein, reported with the most common genes and DNA among its rows. This sample has more than 250,000 distinct CDR3 sequences in its table, and 20% to 25% of those were observed once. The ten largest clones add up to approximately 0.85% of the sample. Sequenced material: naive CD8+ T cells from blood, with Jurkat cell RNA spiked in. Sample cell subset or site, as interpreted from the label and publication: FACS-sorted CD8+CD4-CCR7+CD45RA+ naive T cells. These receptors all stem from a human donor in good health. Some libraries in this study had Jurkat cell RNA spiked in.

Comments on this clonotype: A much larger clone is a single base away; this may be a read error. The chain is built from TRBV9 and TRBJ2-3, with 13 bases matching TRBD2. CDR3 length: 17 residues. Germline loops: CDR1 SGDLS, CDR2 YYNGEE. CDR3 region: CASSVGTSGGAVDAQYF. The CDR3 DNA reads as TGTGCCAGCAGCGTAGGTACTAGCGGGGGGGCCGTAGATGCGCAGTATTTT.

The chain couples TRBV7-6 to TRBJ2-3; 10 nucleotides agree with TRBD1. CDR3 length equals 15 residues. CDR1 and CDR2 from the germline V gene are SGHVS and FNYEAQ. Unmatched junction bases numbered 6, after V lost 5 bases and J lost 4 bases. The CDR3, as DNA: TGTGCCAGCAGCAGAAGACAGGGGGCCTCAGATACGCAGTATTTT. Protein product: CASSRRQGASDTQYF.

In the case of this clonotype: A much larger clone differs by one base, so this may be a read error. The chain recombines TRBV5-1 with TRBJ2-4; 9 positions agree with TRBD1. The CDR3 consists of 16 residues. Per the germline V gene, CDR1 is SGHRS and CDR2 is YFSETQ. Germline trimming cut 1 base from V and 4 bases from J; bases unmatched to any gene: 6. The CDR3 DNA reads as TGCGCCAGCAGCTTGCGGACAGGGGCCATTAAAAACATTCAGTACTTC. Translating it yields CASSLRTGAIKNIQYF.

As to this clonotype: This may stem from a read error, because a much larger clone lies one nucleotide away. V usage is TRBV5-6 and J usage is TRBJ2-7, with D maybe TRBD2 (5 bases). The CDR3 has 15 residues. Germline assignment: CDR1 SGHDT and CDR2 YYEEEE. Trimming cost V 2 bases and J 0 bases, with 12 bases left between them. CDR3 in DNA: TGTGCCAGCAGCTTCGATCAAGGGAGCTCCTACGAGCAGTACTTC. Its translation: CASSFDQGSSYEQYF. Full variable domain (rest looked up from reference TRBV5-6 and TRBJ2-7): DAGVTQSPTHLIKTRGQQVTLRCSPKSGHDTVSWYQQALGQGPQFIFQYYEEEERQRGNFPDRFSGHQFPNYSSELNVNALLLGDSALYLCASSFDQGSSYEQYFGPGTRLTVT.

In the case of this clonotype: This clone may be a read error of a much larger clone one base away. This rearrangement joins TRBV2 to TRBJ2-7; 7 bases line up with TRBD2. CDR1 SNHLY and CDR2 FYNNEI come from the germline V gene. The J segment lost 2 bases and the V segment lost 2 bases, leaving 3 bases of the junction unmatched. The CDR3 covers 14 residues. The DNA of the CDR3 is TGTGCCAGCAGTGAACTAGCGGTCCCCTACGAGCAGTACTTC. Its protein is CASSELAVPYEQYF.

In its sample, this clonotype was seen many times. The chain couples TRBV13 to TRBJ1-4, with TRBD1 matching over 7 bases. CDR1 is PRHDT, CDR2 FYEKMQ, per germline (reference sequence). The CDR3 length is 15 residues. Trimming at V came to 3 bases and at J to 6 bases, leaving 7 bases not matched to a gene. The CDR3 protein is CASSFFQQGDEKLFF. DNA for the CDR3: TGTGCCAGCAGCTTTTTCCAGCAGGGGGATGAAAAACTGTTTTTT.

In this sample, this clonotype turned up many times. The CDR3 sequence is CASSQTGSSVDEQFF. DNA for the CDR3: TGCGCCAGCAGCCAAACAGGGTCTTCAGTCGATGAGCAGTTCTTC. The chain recombines TRBV5-1 with TRBJ2-1, with TRBD1 as a possible D gene (6 bases). Trimming cost V 4 bases and J 8 bases, with 19 bases left between them. The germline CDR1 and CDR2 sequences are SGHRS and YFSETQ. This CDR3 is built from 15 residues.

In its sample, this clonotype was seen many times. The chain employs TRBV5-6 and TRBJ2-3; D assignment may be TRBD1 or TRBD2 (5 bases each). CDR1 and CDR2 (germline): SGHDT, YYEEEE. The CDR3 has 15 residues. The V end lost 2 bases, the J end lost 2 bases, and 12 bases lay between the germline ends. The CDR3 is CASSFQGRLTDTQYF. CDR3 sequence (DNA): TGTGCCAGCAGCTTCCAGGGACGGCTCACAGATACGCAGTATTTT.

The table lists this clonotype with many counts. This chain links TRBV28 with TRBJ1-5; 7 bases align to TRBD1. J gave up 0 bases and V 4 bases, and 6 bases lay outside the gene matches. The CDR3 extends over 16 amino acids. Germline V gene lookup returns CDR1 MDHEN and CDR2 SYDVKM. The CDR3 reads CASSSFRGLSNQPQHF. The CDR3 coding sequence is TGTGCCAGCAGTTCTTTTAGGGGGCTTAGCAATCAGCCCCAGCATTTT.

This clonotype was seen repeatedly, ten times or more. This chain links TRBV29-1 with TRBJ1-1; D remains unclear. CDR1 is SQVTM and CDR2 is ANQGSEA in the germline V gene. The CDR3 is 13 amino acids. V lost 7 bases and J lost 3, with 15 bases in between. As DNA, the CDR3 is TGCAGCGCTGCGGGCCTCGCGGACACTGAAGCTTTCTTT. Protein sequence: CSAAGLADTEAFF.

In its sample, this clonotype was seen many times. This rearrangement joins TRBV19 to TRBJ1-5, with D hard to call. CDR1 is LNHDA, CDR2 SQIVND, per germline (reference sequence). Trimming pared 6 bases from V and 4 bases from J, leaving 16 bases between. This CDR3 contains 15 residues. As DNA, the CDR3 is TGTGCCAGTAGCCCTGGACTGGTAATAAATCAGCCCCAGCATTTT. This encodes CASSPGLVINQPQHF.

The sample holds a few counts of this clonotype. V gene TRBV12-3 or TRBV12-4 combines with J gene TRBJ1-6; unclear D gene. CDR3 length: 14 amino acids. With 0 bases removed from V and 5 bases from J, the gap between germline ends came to 5 bases. This chain's CDR3 is CASSLAGNNSPLHF. The CDR3, as DNA: TGTGCCAGCAGTTTAGCAGGGAATAATTCACCCCTCCACTTT.

This clonotype showed up just a few times. This chain uses TRBV28 with TRBJ1-5, with D possibly being TRBD1 (6 bases). The V gene's germline CDR1 is MDHEN and CDR2 SYDVKM. The CDR3 totals 20 residues. Trimming took 6 bases from V and 2 from J, leaving 29 bases between them. The CDR3 DNA is TGTGCCAGCAGGAGGGAGAGGACAGAGGTTTATAGATTCGGCAATCAGCCCCAGCATTTT. It translates to CASRRERTEVYRFGNQPQHF. Full variable domain (missing parts from reference TRBV28 and TRBJ1-5): DVKVTQSSRYLVKRTGEKVFLECVQDMDHENMFWYRQDPGLGLRLIYFSYDVKMKEKGDIPEGYSVSREKKERFSLILESASTNQTSMYLCASRRERTEVYRFGNQPQHFGDGTRLSIL.

This clonotype was detected ten times or more. The rearrangement links TRBV28 to TRBJ2-1; D unclear. CDR1 and CDR2 (germline): MDHEN, SYDVKM. The CDR3 is made up of 11 amino acids. The ends were cut back, 6 bases at V and 7 bases at J, with 7 bases in the middle. DNA of the CDR3: TGTGCCAGCAGCCACCAGAATGAGCAGTTCTTC. It encodes CASSHQNEQFF.

To note about this clonotype: It may be a read error: a sequence one base away is much more abundant. V gene TRBV7-9 combines with J gene TRBJ2-4; D could derive from TRBD1 or TRBD2 (5 bases each). This CDR3 spans 15 amino acids. V lost 4 bases and J lost 6, with 16 bases in between. Germline CDR1 is SEHNR and CDR2 is FQNEAQ (reference sequence). The CDR3 protein is CASSWVLVGRNIQYF. The CDR3 region has the DNA TGTGCCAGCAGCTGGGTACTAGTGGGGCGAAACATTCAGTACTTC.

With regard to this clonotype: A read error may explain this, as a much larger clone is one base away. The chain uses TRBV29-1 and TRBJ2-2; possibly TRBD2 for D (5 bases). Germline V lookup: CDR1 SQVTM, CDR2 ANQGSEA. The CDR3 totals 16 residues. The CDR3 loop is CIVESNTDWNTGELFF. For the CDR3, the DNA is TGCATCGTTGAGTCGAATACGGACTGGAACACCGGGGAGCTGTTTTTT.

This clonotype showed up just a few times. Possible read error: a much larger clone is one base away. This CDR3 fails to terminate in the conserved phenylalanine or tryptophan, so it likely reflects a read error. The chain links TRBV6-2 or TRBV6-3 to TRBJ1-4; D is uncertain. V was pared by 0 bases and J by 5 bases, with 7 bases between. CDR3 length: 14 amino acids. Germline assignment: CDR1 MNHEY and CDR2 SVGEGT. The CDR3, as DNA: TGTGCCAGCAGTTACTCGAACCAGAATGAAAAACTGTTTCTT. This translates into CASSYSNQNEKLFL.

This clonotype was counted many times. The chain joins TRBV2 to TRBJ2-3; D call uncertain. This CDR3 contains 12 residues. CDR1 SNHLY and CDR2 FYNNEI come from the germline V gene. V was trimmed by 7 bases and J by 1 base, leaving 6 bases between them. For the CDR3, the DNA is TGTGCCAGCATGCACGGCACAGATACGCAGTATTTT. Amino acid sequence: CASMHGTDTQYF.

The table lists this clonotype with many counts. The chain employs TRBV29-1 and TRBJ2-1; possibly TRBD2 for D (5 bases). Trimming took 4 bases from V and 6 from J, leaving 22 bases between them. From germline, CDR1 is SQVTM and CDR2 ANQGSEA. This CDR3 has 16 amino acids. In DNA, the CDR3 is TGCAGCGTTGCGACTGTCCGGGATCTTGCTCTCAATGAGCAGTTCTTC. It specifies CSVATVRDLALNEQFF.

This clonotype was seen at least ten times. The CDR3 sequence: CASSQPTVNTGELFF. Written as DNA, the CDR3 is TGTGCCAGCAGCCAACCGACAGTGAACACCGGGGAGCTGTTTTTT. This chain links TRBV3-1 with TRBJ2-2; the D gene is possibly TRBD1 (5 bases). This CDR3 comprises 15 residues. The ends were cut back, 2 bases at V and 1 base at J, with 8 bases in the middle. From germline, CDR1 is LGHDT and CDR2 YNNKEL (reference sequence).

The rearrangement links TRBV9 to TRBJ2-3; 7 bases map to TRBD1. The CDR3 is 18 residues long. Germline V gene sequence: CDR1 SGDLS, CDR2 YYNGEE. The V segment lost 4 bases and the J segment 2 bases; nucleotides outside the gene matches: 16. CDR3 coding DNA: TGTGCCAGCAGCCGAACCCATTCTAACAGGGGATTCACAGATACGCAGTATTTT. Its protein product is CASSRTHSNRGFTDTQYF.

This clonotype was found many times. The chain uses TRBV20-1 and TRBJ1-3; D is possibly TRBD1 (5 bases). The CDR3 has 12 amino acids. The V gene's germline CDR1 is DFQATT and CDR2 SNEGSKA (reference sequence). This chain's CDR3 is CSAPHRGNTIYF. Here the CDR3 DNA reads TGCAGCGCTCCTCACAGGGGAAACACCATATATTTT.

In this sample, this clonotype turned up many times. The chain joins TRBV20-1 to TRBJ2-1; D gene uncertain. Germline CDR1 and CDR2: DFQATT and SNEGSKA (reference sequence). V dropped 6 bases and J dropped 6 bases, with 9 bases sitting between them. There are 11 residues in the CDR3. In DNA form, the CDR3 reads TGCAGTGCGCTGAGAGGCAATGAGCAGTTCTTC. Translated, it gives CSALRGNEQFF.